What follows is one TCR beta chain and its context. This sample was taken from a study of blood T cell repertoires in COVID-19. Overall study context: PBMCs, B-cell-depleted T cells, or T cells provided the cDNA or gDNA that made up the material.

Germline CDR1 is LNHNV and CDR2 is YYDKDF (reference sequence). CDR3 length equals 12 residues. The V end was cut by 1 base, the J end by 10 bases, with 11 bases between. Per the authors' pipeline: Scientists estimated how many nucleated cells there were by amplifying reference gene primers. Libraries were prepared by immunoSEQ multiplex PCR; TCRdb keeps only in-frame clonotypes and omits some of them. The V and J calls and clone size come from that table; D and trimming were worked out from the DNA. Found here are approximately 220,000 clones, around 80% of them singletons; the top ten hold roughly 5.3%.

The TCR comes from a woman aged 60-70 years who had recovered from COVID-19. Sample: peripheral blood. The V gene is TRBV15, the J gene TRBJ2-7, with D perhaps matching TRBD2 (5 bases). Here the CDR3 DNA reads TGTGCCACCAGCAGAGGGGCGGGCAGACAGTACTTC. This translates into CATSRGAGRQYF. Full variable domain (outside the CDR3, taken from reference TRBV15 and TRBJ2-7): DAMVIQNPRYQVTQFGKPVTLSCSQTLNHNVMYWYQQKSSQAPKLLFHYYDKDFNNEADTPDNFQSRRPNTSFCFLDIRSPGLGDTAMYLCATSRGAGRQYFGPGTRLTVT.